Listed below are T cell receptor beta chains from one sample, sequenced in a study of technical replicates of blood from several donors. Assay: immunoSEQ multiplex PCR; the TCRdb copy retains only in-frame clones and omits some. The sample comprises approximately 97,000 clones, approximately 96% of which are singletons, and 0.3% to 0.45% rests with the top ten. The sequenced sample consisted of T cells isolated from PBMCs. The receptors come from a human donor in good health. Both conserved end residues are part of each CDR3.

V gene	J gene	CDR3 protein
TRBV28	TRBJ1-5	CASRGDREVQPQHF
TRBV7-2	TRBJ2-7	CASSFWGRAYEQYF
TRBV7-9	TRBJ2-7	CASSLGGRAYEQYF
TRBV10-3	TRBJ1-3	CAIREGGGSSGNTIYF
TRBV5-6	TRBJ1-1	CASNYNRVYPFYAEAFF
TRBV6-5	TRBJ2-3	CASSSPGLVTDTQYF
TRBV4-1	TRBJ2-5	CASSQGGGRSETQYF
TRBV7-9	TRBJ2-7	CASSYLTGVTEQYF
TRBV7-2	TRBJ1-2	CASSPPTFTRFYGYTF
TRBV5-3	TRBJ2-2	CARSPSGSPLNTGELFF
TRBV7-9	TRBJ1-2	CASSQTLPPQGGNYGYTF
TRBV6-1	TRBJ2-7	CASRGSSYEQYF
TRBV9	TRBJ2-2	CASSGGGGRDYRIPGELFF
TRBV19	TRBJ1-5	CASRQGTGKQPQHF
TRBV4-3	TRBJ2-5	CASSRQTGTSGETQYF
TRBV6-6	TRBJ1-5	CASSYSQGNQPQHF
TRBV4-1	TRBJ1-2	CASSGRDRYSGYTF
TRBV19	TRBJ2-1	CASTSGSPYNEQFF
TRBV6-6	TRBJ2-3	CASSYPREGEDTQYF
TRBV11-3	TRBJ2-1	CASSSGGLAGNEQFF
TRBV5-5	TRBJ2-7	CASSYYTSGDYEQYF
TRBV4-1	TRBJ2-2	CASSRGLAGEPWELFF
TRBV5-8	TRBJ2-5	CASSLAGGAAGETQYF
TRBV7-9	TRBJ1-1	CASSLEDRGRFGTEAFF
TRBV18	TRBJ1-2	CASSLTGPYGYTF
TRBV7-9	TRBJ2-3	CASSFPTSGPRTDTQYF
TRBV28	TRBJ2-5	CASSFVQGGLETQYF
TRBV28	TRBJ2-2	CASMASGRFTGELFF
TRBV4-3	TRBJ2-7	CASSQIRFYEQYF
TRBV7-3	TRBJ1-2	CASSPLLPNGYTF
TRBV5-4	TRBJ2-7	CASSPGQERAEQYF
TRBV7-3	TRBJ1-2	CASSLGGQGANYGYTF
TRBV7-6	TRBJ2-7	CASSDPGLPHF
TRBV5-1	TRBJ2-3	CASSLGVYSDTQYF
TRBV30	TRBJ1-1	CACGQLNTEAFF
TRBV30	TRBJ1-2	CACPLPGGYTF
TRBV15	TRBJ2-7	CATSSVITGTGKEQYF
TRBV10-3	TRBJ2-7	CAISGTGTGLSYEQYF
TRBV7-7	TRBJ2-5	CASSPDRGLRETQYF
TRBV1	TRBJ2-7	CTSSQDGVTGVGDEQYF
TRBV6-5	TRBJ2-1	CASSVTSYSYNEQFF
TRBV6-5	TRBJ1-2	CASSYQGSYGYTF
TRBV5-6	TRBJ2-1	CASSFRGLWNEQFF
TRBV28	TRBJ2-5	CASSTQYRPQETQYF
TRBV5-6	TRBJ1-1	CASSPYLGHTNTEAFF
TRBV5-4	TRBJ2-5	CAASGGEETQYF
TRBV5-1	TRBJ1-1	CASSLGWAQVTPNTEAFF
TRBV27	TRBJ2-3	CATRKSGRTPDTQYF
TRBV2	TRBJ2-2	CASSGLAGPTGELFF
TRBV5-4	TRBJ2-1	CASSSSAAGGQGEQFF
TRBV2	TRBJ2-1	CASSVEREINEQFF
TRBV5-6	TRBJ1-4	CASSSGQGNEKLFF
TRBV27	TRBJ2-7	CARSMAGAANEQYF
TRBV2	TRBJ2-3	CASSDLAGADTQYF
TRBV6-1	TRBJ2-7	CASSPGTGPYEQYF
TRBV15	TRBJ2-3	CATSRAVSDRASRGDTQYF
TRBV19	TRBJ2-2	CASRGLADNTGELFF
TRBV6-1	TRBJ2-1	CASSDTYYNEQFF